This T cell receptor beta chain was observed in a study of cytomegalovirus exposure and HLA in healthy donors. Study summary: About 80 million unique TCRs from HLA-typed donors made up an early data release.

Notes on this clone: Antigen specificity is unknown.

Germline V gene lookup returns CDR1 SNHLY and CDR2 FYNNEI. This CDR3 spans 14 amino acids. Trimming stripped 1 base from V and 1 base from J, with 6 bases between. It was with 60 Vbeta and 13 Jbeta primers that the PCR ran. Method: immunoSEQ multiplex PCR; TCRdb's copy keeps in-frame clones and lacks some. This table has some 130,000 clones, 80% appearing once. Study-wide points: Among donors in an Asian-associated ancestry cluster, a later analysis reportedly found fewer N-insertions than the roughly 610-donor mean. Researchers had no immune exposure information except CMV serostatus available. Rarity characterized most TCR sequences, yet some public TCRs appeared in many donors.

The chain uses TRBV2 and TRBJ2-3; tentatively, D is TRBD1 (6 bases). This receptor was obtained from a woman aged 35 to 49 in good health and CMV-seronegative. Sequences were obtained from PBMCs. CDR3 sequence (DNA): TGTGCCAGCAGTGAAGACAGGGGCACAGATACGCAGTATTTT. The encoded protein is CASSEDRGTDTQYF.